This T cell receptor beta chain was retrieved from a study of blood T cell repertoires in COVID-19. At the level of the study: The United States, Italy and Spain provided the acute and convalescent COVID-19 samples. Nucleic acid was either cDNA or gDNA, and it came from T cells, B-cell-depleted T cells, or PBMCs.

CDR3 length equals 14 residues. The ends were cut back, 3 bases at V and 5 bases at J, with 12 bases in the middle. The germline gives CDR1 LNHDA, CDR2 SQIVND (reference sequence). Original data processing: Amplification from reference gene primers served as the basis for estimated nucleated cell counts. The data were produced by immunoSEQ multiplex PCR, yet TCRdb's version contains in-frame clones alone and is incomplete. V and J calls and clone size are copied from that table; D and trimming were computed from the DNA. This sample has about 440,000 clones, with about 89% found just once. This chain connects TRBV19 to TRBJ2-3; D possibly corresponds to TRBD2 (5 bases). The specimen was peripheral blood. This TCR derives from a woman younger than 45 with acute or convalescent COVID-19. The CDR3: CASSIDLRGDTQYF. The CDR3 DNA is TGTGCCAGTAGTATTGACCTCCGGGGAGATACGCAGTATTTT. Full variable domain (remainder filled in from reference TRBV19 and TRBJ2-3): DGGITQSPKYLFRKEGQNVTLSCEQNLNHDAMYWYRQDPGQGLRLIYYSQIVNDFQKGDIAEGYSVSREKKESFPLTVTSAQKNPTAFYLCASSIDLRGDTQYFGPGTRLTVL.